This TCR beta chain was obtained from a study of beta chain features in type 1 diabetes. On this clone: Its antigen is still unknown.

The J segment lost 3 bases and the V segment lost 4 bases, leaving 6 bases of the junction unmatched. Germline V gene data show CDR1 as SGHNT and CDR2 as YYREEE (reference sequence). The CDR3 length is 14 residues. The study's findings and limits: A moderate, significant TCRB CDR3 shortening appeared in type 1 diabetes across four CD4+ subsets.

Sequencing targeted expressed TCRB transcripts, as all isolated RNA had been reverse transcribed. Sequenced by immunoSEQ multiplex PCR; TCRdb stores in-frame clones only, minus some. The sample includes more than 550,000 clones, around 15% seen only once; the top ten take 0.03% to 0.04%. The TCR originated in a man aged 18-30 years with type 1 diabetes. The chain combines TRBV5-4 with TRBJ2-5; the match to TRBD1 covers 7 bases. The sample consisted of naive CD4+ T cells from blood. CDR3 protein: CASSRPGTEETQYF. The CDR3 nucleotides are TGTGCCAGCAGCCGACCGGGGACAGAAGAGACCCAGTACTTC.